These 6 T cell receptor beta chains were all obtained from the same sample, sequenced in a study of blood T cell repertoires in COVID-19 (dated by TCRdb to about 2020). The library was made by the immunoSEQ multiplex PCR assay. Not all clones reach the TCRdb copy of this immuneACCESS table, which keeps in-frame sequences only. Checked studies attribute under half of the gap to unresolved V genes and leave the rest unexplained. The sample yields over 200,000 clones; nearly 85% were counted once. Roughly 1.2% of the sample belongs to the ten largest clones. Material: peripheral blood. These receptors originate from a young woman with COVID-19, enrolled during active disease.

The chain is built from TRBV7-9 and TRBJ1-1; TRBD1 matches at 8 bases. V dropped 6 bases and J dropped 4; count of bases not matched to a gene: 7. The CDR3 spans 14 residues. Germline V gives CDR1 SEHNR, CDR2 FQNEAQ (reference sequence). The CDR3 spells CASSHYRGGTEAFF. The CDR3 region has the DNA TGTGCCAGCAGTCACTACAGGGGGGGCACTGAAGCTTTCTTT. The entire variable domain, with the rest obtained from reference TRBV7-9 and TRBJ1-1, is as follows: DTGVSQNPRHKITKRGQNVTFRCDPISEHNRLYWYRQTLGQGPEFLTYFQNEAQLEKSRLLSDRFSAERPKGSFSTLEIQRTEQGDSAMYLCASSHYRGGTEAFFGQGTRLTVV.

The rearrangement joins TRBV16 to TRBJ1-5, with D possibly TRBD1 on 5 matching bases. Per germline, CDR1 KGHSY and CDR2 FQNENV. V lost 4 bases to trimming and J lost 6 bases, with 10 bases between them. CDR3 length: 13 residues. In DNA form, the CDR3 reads TGTGCCAGCAGCCCCCGGCAGGGTCAGCCCCAGCATTTT. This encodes CASSPRQGQPQHF.

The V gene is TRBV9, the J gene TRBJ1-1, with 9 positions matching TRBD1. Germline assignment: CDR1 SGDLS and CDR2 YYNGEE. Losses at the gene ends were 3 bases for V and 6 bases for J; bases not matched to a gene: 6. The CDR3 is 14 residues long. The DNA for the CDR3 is TGTGCCAGCAGCGCCGAACAGGGGGCTCCTGAAGCTTTCTTT. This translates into CASSAEQGAPEAFF. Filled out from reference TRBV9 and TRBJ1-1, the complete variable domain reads DSGVTQTPKHLITATGQRVTLRCSPRSGDLSVYWYQQSLDQGLQFLIQYYNGEERAKGNILERFSAQQFPDLHSELNLSSLELGDSALYFCASSAEQGAPEAFFGQGTRLTVV.

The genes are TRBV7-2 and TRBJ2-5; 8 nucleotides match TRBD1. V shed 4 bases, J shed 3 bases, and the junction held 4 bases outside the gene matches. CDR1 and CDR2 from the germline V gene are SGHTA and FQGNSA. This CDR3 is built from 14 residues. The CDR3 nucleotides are TGTGCCAGCAGCTCGGACAGGGTTGAAGAGACCCAGTACTTC. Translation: CASSSDRVEETQYF.

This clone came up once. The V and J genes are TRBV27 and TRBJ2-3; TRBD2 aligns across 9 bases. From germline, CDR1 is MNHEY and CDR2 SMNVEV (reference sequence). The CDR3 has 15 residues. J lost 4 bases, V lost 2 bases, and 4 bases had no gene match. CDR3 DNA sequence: TGTGCCAGCAGTTTAGGCGGGGGGGCCGCAGATACGCAGTATTTT. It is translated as CASSLGGGAADTQYF.

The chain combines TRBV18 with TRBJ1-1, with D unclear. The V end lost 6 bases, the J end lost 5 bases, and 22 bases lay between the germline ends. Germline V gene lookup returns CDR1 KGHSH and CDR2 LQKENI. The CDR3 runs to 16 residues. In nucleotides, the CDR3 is TGTGCCAGCTCGCCGAAGGTTCCCGGGTCGGGGACTGAAGCTTTCTTT. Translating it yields CASSPKVPGSGTEAFF.